This T cell receptor beta chain came from a study of blood T cell repertoires in COVID-19. Study summary: Material from acute and convalescent COVID-19 was sourced from the United States, Italy and Spain. T cells, B-cell-depleted T cells, or PBMCs supplied cDNA or gDNA.

In the authors' workflow: Counts of nucleated cells, estimated from reference gene primer amplification, were obtained. Some clones are missing from TCRdb's copy, which holds only in-frame ones; the method was immunoSEQ multiplex PCR. For V, J and clone size, that table is used; D and trimming come from the DNA. The top ten clones hold 25% to 35% of a sample with approximately 93,000 clones, more than 80% of them seen once. The sequence was obtained from a man in his fifties or sixties with active or convalescent COVID-19. Source material: peripheral blood.

The CDR3 DNA reads TGCAGTGCTCAGAGCGTGGATACGCAGTATTTT. Translation: CSAQSVDTQYF. The V call is TRBV20-1, the J call TRBJ2-3; D is ambiguous. This CDR3 spans 11 amino acids. Germline loops: CDR1 DFQATT, CDR2 SNEGSKA (reference sequence). The ends were cut back, 5 bases at V and 6 bases at J, with 9 bases in the middle.